Listed here are 2 T cell receptor beta chains from one sample, sequenced in a study of cytomegalovirus exposure and HLA in healthy donors. The assay was immunoSEQ multiplex PCR, and TCRdb's table has in-frame clones only and misses some. The sample records approximately 300,000 clones, 75% to 90% being singletons. The sample comprised PBMCs. The receptors originated from a woman in her late teens or twenties in good health and CMV-seronegative.

The chain employs TRBV11-3 and TRBJ2-1, with 7 bases lining up with TRBD2. The CDR3 spans 13 residues. J was trimmed by 14 bases and V by 5 bases; bases with no gene match: 12. Germline V CDR1 and CDR2: SGHNT, YENEEA. The chain's CDR3 is CASSLIVGGPKFF. In DNA, the CDR3 is TGTGCCAGCAGCCTGATAGTGGGAGGGCCGAAGTTCTTC.

V and J are TRBV4-3 and TRBJ2-3; 7 bases align to TRBD2. The V and J ends lost 4 bases and 5 bases, in that order; junction bases with no gene match: 12. Germline CDR1 is LGHNA and CDR2 is YSLEER. CDR3 length equals 16 residues. CDR3 in DNA: TGCGCCAGCAGCCCTGATCGAGCGGGAATGGTAGATACGCAGTATTTT. This sequence encodes CASSPDRAGMVDTQYF.